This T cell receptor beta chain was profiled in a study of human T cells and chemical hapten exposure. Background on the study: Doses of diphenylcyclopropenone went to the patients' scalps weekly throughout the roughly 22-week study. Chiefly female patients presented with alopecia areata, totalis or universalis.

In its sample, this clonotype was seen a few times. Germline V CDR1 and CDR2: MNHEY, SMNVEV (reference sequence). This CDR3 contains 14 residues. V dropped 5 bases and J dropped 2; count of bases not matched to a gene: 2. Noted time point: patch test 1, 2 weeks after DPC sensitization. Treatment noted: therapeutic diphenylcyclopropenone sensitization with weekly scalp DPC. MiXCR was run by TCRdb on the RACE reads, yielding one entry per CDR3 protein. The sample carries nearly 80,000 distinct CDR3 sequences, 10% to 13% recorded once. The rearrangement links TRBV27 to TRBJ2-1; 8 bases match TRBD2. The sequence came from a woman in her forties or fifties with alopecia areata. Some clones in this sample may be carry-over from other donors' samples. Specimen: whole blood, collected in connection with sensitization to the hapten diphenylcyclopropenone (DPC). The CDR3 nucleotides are TGTGCCAGCAGTCTAGCGGGCACCTACAATGAGCAGTTCTTC. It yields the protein CASSLAGTYNEQFF.